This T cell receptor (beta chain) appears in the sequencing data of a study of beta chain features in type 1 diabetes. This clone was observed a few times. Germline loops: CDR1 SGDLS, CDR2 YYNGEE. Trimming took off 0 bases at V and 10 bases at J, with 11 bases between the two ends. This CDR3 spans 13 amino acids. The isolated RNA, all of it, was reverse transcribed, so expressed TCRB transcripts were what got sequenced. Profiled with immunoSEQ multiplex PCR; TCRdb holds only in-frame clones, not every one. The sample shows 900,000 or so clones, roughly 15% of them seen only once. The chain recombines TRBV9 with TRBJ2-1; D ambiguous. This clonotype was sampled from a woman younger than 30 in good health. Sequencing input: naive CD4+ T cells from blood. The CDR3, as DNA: TGTGCCAGCAGCGTAGAGGTGGTAGGGGAGCAGTTCTTC. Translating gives CASSVEVVGEQFF.